This TCR beta chain was documented in a study of blood T cell repertoires in COVID-19. Study as a whole: The cDNA or gDNA used as material had been derived from T cells, B-cell-depleted T cells, or PBMCs.

The germline V gene has CDR1 MGHRA and CDR2 YSYEKL. The CDR3 sequence is 15 residues long. The V gene lost 3 bases and the J gene lost 0 bases, with 12 bases spanning the gap. Those enrolled, adults aged roughly 18 to 90 years, came from 25 or so US areas. The study assigned cohorts using participant-reported clinical history. This table comes from immunoSEQ multiplex PCR, and its TCRdb copy is limited to in-frame clones, with some not included. Altogether 150,000 to 200,000 clones are present, approximately 88% being singletons, with the ten largest covering about 9.4%. Sequencing was carried out using PBMCs or T cells enriched from blood (not recorded which). The sequence was collected from a woman aged 18-29 years who had recovered from COVID-19. The chain has TRBV4-1 and TRBJ2-7; D may be TRBD1 (6 bases). The CDR3 sequence is CASSHWGLGSYEQYF. CDR3 sequence (DNA): TGCGCCAGCAGCCACTGGGGGCTTGGCTCCTACGAGCAGTACTTC.